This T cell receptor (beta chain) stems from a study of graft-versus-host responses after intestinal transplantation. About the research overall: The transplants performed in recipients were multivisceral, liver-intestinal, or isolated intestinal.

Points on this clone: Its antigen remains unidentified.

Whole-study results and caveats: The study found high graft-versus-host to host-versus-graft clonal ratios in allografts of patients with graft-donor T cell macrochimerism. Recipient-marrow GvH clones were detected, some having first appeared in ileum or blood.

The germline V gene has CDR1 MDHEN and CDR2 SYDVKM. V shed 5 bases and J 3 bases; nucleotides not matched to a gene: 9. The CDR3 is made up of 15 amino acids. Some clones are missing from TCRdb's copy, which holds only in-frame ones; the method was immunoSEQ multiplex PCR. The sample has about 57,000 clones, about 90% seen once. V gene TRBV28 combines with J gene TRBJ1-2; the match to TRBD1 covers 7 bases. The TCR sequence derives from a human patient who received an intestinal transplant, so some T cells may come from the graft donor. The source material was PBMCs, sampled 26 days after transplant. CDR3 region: CASSLGTATYYGYTF. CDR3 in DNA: TGTGCCAGCAGTCTAGGGACAGCTACTTACTATGGCTACACCTTC.